A selection of T cell receptor beta chains follows, all from one sample in a study of blood T cell repertoires in COVID-19. Libraries were prepared by immunoSEQ multiplex PCR; TCRdb keeps only in-frame clonotypes and omits some of them. The sample lists 40,000 to 55,000 clones; about 81% were seen once. The sequencing sample was made of peripheral blood. The source is a human donor with acute or convalescent COVID-19. The donor label of this sample is uncertain. Both conserved end residues are trimmed from each CDR3.

j_call v_call cdr3_aa
TRBJ2-2 TRBV28 ASRKITGLFRDTGELF
TRBJ1-2 TRBV28 ASSNVGTGLYGYT
TRBJ1-1 TRBV5-5 ASSLTLQGMNTEAF
TRBJ1-1 TRBV27 ASSLRPGGDTEAF
TRBJ1-1 TRBV9 ASSARDRVNTEAF
TRBJ1-3 TRBV11-1 ASSSLVTASGNTIY
TRBJ1-1 TRBV11-3 ASSPRRGDTEAF
TRBJ1-1 TRBV18 ASSPGQGYTEAF
TRBJ1-1 TRBV6-5 ASKAVGGEAF
TRBJ1-6 TRBV30 AWRIGDRVN
TRBJ2-7 TRBV19 ASQPPGQPQY
TRBJ2-1 TRBV4-3 ASSQEWSGYYNEQF
TRBJ1-5 TRBV30 AWSVPTGGGQPQH
TRBJ1-3 TRBV7-2 ASSFGQGAGNTIY